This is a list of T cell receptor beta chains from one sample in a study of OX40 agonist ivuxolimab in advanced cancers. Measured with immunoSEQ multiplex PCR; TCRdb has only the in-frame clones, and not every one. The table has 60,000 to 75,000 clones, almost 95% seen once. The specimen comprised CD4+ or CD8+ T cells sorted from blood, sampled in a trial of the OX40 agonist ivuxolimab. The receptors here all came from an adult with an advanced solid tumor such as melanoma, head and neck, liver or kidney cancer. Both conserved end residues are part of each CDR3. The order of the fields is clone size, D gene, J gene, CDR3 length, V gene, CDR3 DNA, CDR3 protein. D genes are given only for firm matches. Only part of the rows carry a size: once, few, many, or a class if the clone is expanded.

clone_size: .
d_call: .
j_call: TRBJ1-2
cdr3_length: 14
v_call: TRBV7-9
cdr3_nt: TGTGCCAGCAGCTTAGGGGGGGTTTACTATGGCTACACCTTC
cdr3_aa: CASSLGGVYYGYTF

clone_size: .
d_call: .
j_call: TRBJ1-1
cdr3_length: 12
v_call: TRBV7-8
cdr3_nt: TGTGCCAGCAGCCTTGACTACACTGAAGCTTTCTTT
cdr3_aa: CASSLDYTEAFF

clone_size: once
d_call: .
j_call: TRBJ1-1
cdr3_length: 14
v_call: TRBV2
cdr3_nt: TGTGCCAGCAGTGAGTGGGGAGGGATGGCTGAAGCTTTCTTT
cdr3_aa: CASSEWGGMAEAFF

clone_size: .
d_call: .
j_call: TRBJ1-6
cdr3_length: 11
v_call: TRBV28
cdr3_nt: TGTGCCAGCAGTTCACACTCACCCCTCCACTTT
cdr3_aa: CASSSHSPLHF

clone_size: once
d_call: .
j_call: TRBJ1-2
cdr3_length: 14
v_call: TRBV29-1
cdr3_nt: TGCAGCGCCGGGAGGGGGGGATTCGGCTATGGCTACACCTTC
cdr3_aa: CSAGRGGFGYGYTF

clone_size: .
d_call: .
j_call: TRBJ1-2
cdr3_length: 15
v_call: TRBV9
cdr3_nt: TGTGCCAGCAGCGATCCGGGACTATTGTCGCAGGGCTACACCTTC
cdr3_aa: CASSDPGLLSQGYTF

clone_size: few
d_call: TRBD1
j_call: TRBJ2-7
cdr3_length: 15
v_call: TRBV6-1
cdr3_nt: TGTGCCAGCAGTATCGGACAGGAGTCTCCCTACGAGCAGTACTTC
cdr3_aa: CASSIGQESPYEQYF

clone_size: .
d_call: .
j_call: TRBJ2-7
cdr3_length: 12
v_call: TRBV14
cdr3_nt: TGTGCCAGCAGCCAAGATAGCCACGAGCAGTACTTC
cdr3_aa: CASSQDSHEQYF

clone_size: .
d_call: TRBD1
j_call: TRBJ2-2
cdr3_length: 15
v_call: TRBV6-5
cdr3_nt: TGTGCCAGCAGTTACGGGACAGGGGGTACCGGGGAGCTGTTTTTT
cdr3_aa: CASSYGTGGTGELFF

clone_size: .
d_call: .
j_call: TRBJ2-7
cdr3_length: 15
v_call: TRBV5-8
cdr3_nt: TGTGCCAGCAGCTTGCTACGGAACCGCTACTACGAGCAGTACTTC
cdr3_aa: CASSLLRNRYYEQYF

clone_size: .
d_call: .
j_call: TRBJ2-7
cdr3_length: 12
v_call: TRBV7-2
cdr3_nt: TGTGCCAGCAGCTTAGCGGCAGCCGAGCAGTACTTC
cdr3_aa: CASSLAAAEQYF

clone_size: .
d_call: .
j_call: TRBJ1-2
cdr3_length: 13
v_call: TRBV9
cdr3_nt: TGTGCCAGCAGCCCCTGGGGGGGGTATGGCTACACCTTC
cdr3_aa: CASSPWGGYGYTF

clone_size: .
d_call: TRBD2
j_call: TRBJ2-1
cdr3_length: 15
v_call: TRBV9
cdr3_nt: TGTGCCAGCAGCGTCGGGACTAGCGCGCCCAATGAGCAGTTCTTC
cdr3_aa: CASSVGTSAPNEQFF

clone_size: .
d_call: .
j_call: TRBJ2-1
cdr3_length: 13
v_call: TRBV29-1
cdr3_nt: TGCAGCGTTGTACAAGGCTCCTACAATGAGCAGTTCTTC
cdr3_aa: CSVVQGSYNEQFF

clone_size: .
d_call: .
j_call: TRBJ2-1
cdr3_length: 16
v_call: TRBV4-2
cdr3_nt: TGTGCCAGCAGCCAAGATCTCCTACACTCCTACAATGAGCAGTTCTTC
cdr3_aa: CASSQDLLHSYNEQFF

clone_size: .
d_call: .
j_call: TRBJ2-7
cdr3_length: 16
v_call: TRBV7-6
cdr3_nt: TGTGCCAGCAGCCCGGGGGTTGTGGGCGGTGCCTACGAGCAGTACTTC
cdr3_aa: CASSPGVVGGAYEQYF

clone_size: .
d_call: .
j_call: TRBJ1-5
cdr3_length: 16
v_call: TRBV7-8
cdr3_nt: TGTGCCAGCAGCTTGATGGTCGAGGGGTTGGAGCAGCCCCAGCATTTT
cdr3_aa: CASSLMVEGLEQPQHF

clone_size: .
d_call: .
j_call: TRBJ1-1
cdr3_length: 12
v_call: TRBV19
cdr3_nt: TGTGCCAGTAAATATGGGGACACTGAAGCTTTCTTT
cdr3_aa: CASKYGDTEAFF

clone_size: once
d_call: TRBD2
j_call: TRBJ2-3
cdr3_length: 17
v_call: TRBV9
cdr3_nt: TGTGCCAGCAGCGTAGCGGGTACTAGCGGGGGGGTCGATACGCAGTATTTT
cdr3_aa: CASSVAGTSGGVDTQYF

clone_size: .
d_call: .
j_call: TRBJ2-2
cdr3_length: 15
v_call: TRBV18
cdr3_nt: TGTGCCAGCTCACCGGGACGGCTAACAGCCGGGGAGCTGTTTTTT
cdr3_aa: CASSPGRLTAGELFF

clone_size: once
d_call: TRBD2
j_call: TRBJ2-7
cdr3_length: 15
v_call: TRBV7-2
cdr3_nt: TGTGCCAGCAGCTTAGCGGGACTAGCGGGCTACGAGCAGTACTTC
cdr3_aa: CASSLAGLAGYEQYF

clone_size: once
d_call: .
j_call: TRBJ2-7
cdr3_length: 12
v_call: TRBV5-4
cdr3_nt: TGTGCCAGCAGCTTGGGAGTGAACGAGCAGTACTTC
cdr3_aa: CASSLGVNEQYF

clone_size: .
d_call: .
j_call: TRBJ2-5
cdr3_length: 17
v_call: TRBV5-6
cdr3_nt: TGTGCCAGCAGCTTGACGGCGCGGCGGCCAGGGGGGGAGACCCAGTACTTC
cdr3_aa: CASSLTARRPGGETQYF

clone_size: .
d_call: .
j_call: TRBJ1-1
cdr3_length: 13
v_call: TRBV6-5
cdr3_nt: TGTGCCAGCACGTCCGGGCCCTCCACTGAAGCTTTCTTT
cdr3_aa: CASTSGPSTEAFF

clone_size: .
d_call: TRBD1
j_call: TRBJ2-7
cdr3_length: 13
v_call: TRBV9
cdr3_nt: TGTGCCAGCAGCGCAGGGGGCTGGTACGAGCAGTACTTC
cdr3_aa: CASSAGGWYEQYF

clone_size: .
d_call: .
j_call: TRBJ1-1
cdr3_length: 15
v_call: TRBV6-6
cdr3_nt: TGTGCCAGCAGGGCAGGGGAGGGGCTGAACACTGAAGCTTTCTTT
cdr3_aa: CASRAGEGLNTEAFF

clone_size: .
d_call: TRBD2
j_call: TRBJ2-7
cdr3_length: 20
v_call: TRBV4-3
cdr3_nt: TGCGCCAGCAGCCAAGGTAGGATCCAGCGGGACCCCGGAGCCTCCTACGAGCAGTACTTC
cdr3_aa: CASSQGRIQRDPGASYEQYF

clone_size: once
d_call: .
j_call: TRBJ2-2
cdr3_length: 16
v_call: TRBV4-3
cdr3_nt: TGCGCCAGCAGCCAAGATCCCGGGGGTGGTGGCGGGGAGCTGTTTTTT
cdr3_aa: CASSQDPGGGGGELFF

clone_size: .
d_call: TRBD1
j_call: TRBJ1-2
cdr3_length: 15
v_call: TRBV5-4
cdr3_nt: TGTGCCAGCAGCGAGGACAGGGGAGCTAACTATGGCTACACCTTC
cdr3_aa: CASSEDRGANYGYTF

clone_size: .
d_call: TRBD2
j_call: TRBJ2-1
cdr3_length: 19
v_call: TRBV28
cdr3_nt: TGTGCCAGCACCTTTAGGACTAGCGGGAGCCGAAGCTCCTACAATGAGCAGTTCTTC
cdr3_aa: CASTFRTSGSRSSYNEQFF

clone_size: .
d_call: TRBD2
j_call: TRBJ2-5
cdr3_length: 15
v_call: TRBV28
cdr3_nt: TGTGCCAGCAGTTCGCCACTAGCGGGGCAAGAGACCCAGTACTTC
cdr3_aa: CASSSPLAGQETQYF

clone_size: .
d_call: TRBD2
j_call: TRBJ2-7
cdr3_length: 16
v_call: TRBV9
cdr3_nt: TGTGCCAGCAGCCCCCGGGGGGGAATCCCCAGCAACGAGCAGTACTTC
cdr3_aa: CASSPRGGIPSNEQYF

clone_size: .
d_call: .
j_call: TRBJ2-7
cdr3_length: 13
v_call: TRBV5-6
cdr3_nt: TGTGCCAGCAGCCCTGGACCAAACTACGAGCAGTACTTC
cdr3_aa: CASSPGPNYEQYF

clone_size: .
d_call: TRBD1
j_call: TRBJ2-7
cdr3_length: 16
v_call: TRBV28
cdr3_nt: TGTGCCAGCAGTTTAGTCCGTGCAGGGGGACGCTTCGAGCAGTACTTC
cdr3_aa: CASSLVRAGGRFEQYF

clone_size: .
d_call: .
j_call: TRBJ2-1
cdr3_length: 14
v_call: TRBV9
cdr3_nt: TGTGCCAGCAGCACTTACACGGTCGTGAATGAGCAGTTCTTC
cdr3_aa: CASSTYTVVNEQFF

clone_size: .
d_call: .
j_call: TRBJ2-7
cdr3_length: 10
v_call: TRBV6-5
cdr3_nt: TGTGCCAGCAGTGACTACGAGCAGTACTTC
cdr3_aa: CASSDYEQYF

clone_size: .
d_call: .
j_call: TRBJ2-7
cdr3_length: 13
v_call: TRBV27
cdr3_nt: TGTGCCAGCAGTGCGGGCCAGGGGTACGAGCAGTACTTC
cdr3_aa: CASSAGQGYEQYF

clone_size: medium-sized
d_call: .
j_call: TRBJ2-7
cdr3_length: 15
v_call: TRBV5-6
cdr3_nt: TGTGCCAGCAGCTTGGGCCCCGGAGGCTCCTACGAGCAGTACTTC
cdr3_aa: CASSLGPGGSYEQYF

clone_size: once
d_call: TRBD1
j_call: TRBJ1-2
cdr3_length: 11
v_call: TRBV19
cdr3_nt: TGTGCCGGTAGGACAGGGTGGGGCTACACCTTC
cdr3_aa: CAGRTGWGYTF

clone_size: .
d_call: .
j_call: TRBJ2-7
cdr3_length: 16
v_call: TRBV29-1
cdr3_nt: TGCAGCGTTGGTGGCGGACAAGGCCCCCAATTTGGATGGCAGTACTTC
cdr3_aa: CSVGGGQGPQFGWQYF

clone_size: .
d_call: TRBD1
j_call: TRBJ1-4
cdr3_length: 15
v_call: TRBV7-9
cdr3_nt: TGTGCCAGCAGCCAGGGGGGGCCAGGAGATGAAAAACTGTTTTTT
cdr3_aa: CASSQGGPGDEKLFF

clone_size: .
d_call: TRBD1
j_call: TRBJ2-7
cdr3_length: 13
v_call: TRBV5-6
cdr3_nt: TGTGCCAGCAGCTGGACAGGATACTACGAGCAGTACTTC
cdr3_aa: CASSWTGYYEQYF

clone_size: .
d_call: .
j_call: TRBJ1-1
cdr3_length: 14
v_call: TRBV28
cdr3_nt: TGTGCCAGCAGTTTTCTAGGAGTGAACACTGAAGCTTTCTTT
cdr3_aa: CASSFLGVNTEAFF

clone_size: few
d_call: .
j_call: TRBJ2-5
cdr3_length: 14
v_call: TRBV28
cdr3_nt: TGTGCCAGCAGAACCCCCCAGGGCCAAGAGACCCAGTACTTC
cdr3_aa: CASRTPQGQETQYF

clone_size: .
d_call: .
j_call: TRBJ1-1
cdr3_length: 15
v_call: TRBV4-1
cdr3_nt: TGCGCCAGCAGCCAAGATTCCGGGGTGGGTACTGAAGCTTTCTTT
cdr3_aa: CASSQDSGVGTEAFF

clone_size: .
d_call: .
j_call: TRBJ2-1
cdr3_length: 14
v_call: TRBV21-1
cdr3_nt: TGTGCCAGCATCCAGAAGCAGGGGGAACATGAGCAGTTCTTC
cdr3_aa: CASIQKQGEHEQFF

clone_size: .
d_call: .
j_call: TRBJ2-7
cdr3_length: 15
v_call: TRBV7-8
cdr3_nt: TGTGCCAGCAGCTGGCTCCCGACTAGCTCCTACGAGCAGTACTTC
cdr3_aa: CASSWLPTSSYEQYF

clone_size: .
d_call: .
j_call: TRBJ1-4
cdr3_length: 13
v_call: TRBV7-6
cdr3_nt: TGTGCCAGCAGCTTGGGAGAGTCCGGAAAACTGTTTTTT
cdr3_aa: CASSLGESGKLFF

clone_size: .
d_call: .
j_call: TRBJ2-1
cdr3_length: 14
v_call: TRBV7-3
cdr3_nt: TGTGCCAGCAGCAGACAAACGGGGCCGAATGAGCAGTTCTTC
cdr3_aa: CASSRQTGPNEQFF

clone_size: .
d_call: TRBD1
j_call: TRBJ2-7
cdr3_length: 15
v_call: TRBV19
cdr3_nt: TGTGCCAGTAGTATAGGGGGACAGGGCAGCATCGAGCAGTACTTC
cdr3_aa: CASSIGGQGSIEQYF

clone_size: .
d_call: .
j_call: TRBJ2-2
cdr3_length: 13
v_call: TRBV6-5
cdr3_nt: TGTGCCAGCAGTTACTCAGCCGCCGGGGAGCTGTTTTTT
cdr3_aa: CASSYSAAGELFF

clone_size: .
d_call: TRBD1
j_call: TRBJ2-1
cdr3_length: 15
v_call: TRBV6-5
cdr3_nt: TGTGCCAGCAGTTACTCGACAGGGGACTACAATGAGCAGTTCTTC
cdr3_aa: CASSYSTGDYNEQFF